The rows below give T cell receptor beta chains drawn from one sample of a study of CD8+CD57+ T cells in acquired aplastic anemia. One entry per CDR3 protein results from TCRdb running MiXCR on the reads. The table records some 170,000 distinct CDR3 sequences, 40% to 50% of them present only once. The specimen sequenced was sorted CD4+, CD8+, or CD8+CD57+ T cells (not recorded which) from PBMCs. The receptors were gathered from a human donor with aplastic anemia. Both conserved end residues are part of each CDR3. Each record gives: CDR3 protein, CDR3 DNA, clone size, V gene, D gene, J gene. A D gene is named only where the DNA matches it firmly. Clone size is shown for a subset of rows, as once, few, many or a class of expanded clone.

CDR3 protein: CASSLRPGQGGNEQFF
CDR3 DNA: TGTGCCAGCAGCTTGAGGCCGGGACAGGGTGGCAATGAGCAGTTCTTC
clone size: many
V gene: TRBV7-6
D gene: TRBD1
J gene: TRBJ2-1

CDR3 protein: CATSRSLERDGYTF
CDR3 DNA: TGTGCCACCAGCAGAAGTCTTGAAAGGGATGGCTACACCTTC
clone size: many
V gene: TRBV15
D gene: .
J gene: TRBJ1-2

CDR3 protein: CGGSGSYGYTF
CDR3 DNA: TGCGGAGGGAGCGGATCATATGGCTACACCTTC
clone size: many
V gene: TRBV6-1
D gene: .
J gene: TRBJ1-2

CDR3 protein: CASLPPGPGANVLTF
CDR3 DNA: TGTGCCAGCCTGCCCCCAGGGCCTGGGGCCAACGTCCTGACTTTC
clone size: many
V gene: TRBV19
D gene: .
J gene: TRBJ2-6

CDR3 protein: CASMPPGLAHNEQFF
CDR3 DNA: TGTGCCAGCATGCCCCCGGGACTAGCCCACAATGAGCAGTTCTTC
clone size: .
V gene: TRBV11-2
D gene: TRBD2
J gene: TRBJ2-1

CDR3 protein: CASSPVPSIYGYTF
CDR3 DNA: TGTGCCAGCAGCCCAGTGCCCTCAATTTATGGTTACACCTTC
clone size: .
V gene: TRBV7-8
D gene: .
J gene: TRBJ1-2

CDR3 protein: CASSPADPWGAGGYEQYF
CDR3 DNA: TGTGCCAGCAGTCCTGCTGACCCTTGGGGGGCAGGCGGCTACGAGCAGTACTTC
clone size: once
V gene: TRBV9
D gene: .
J gene: TRBJ2-7

CDR3 protein: CSARENAGGYTF
CDR3 DNA: TGCAGTGCTAGAGAGAACGCGGGAGGCTACACCTTC
clone size: .
V gene: TRBV20-1
D gene: .
J gene: TRBJ1-2

CDR3 protein: CASSQEGGVTQYF
CDR3 DNA: TGTGCCAGCAGTCAGGAAGGGGGTGTGACCCAGTACTTC
clone size: many
V gene: TRBV5-4
D gene: .
J gene: TRBJ2-5

CDR3 protein: CASSLITFSYTF
CDR3 DNA: TGTGCCAGCAGCTTGATAACATTTAGCTACACCTTC
clone size: many
V gene: TRBV7-2
D gene: .
J gene: TRBJ1-2

CDR3 protein: CSVEDLYGRNEQFF
CDR3 DNA: TGCAGCGTTGAAGATCTGTACGGTCGGAATGAGCAGTTCTTC
clone size: few
V gene: TRBV29-1
D gene: .
J gene: TRBJ2-1

CDR3 protein: CASSLEGISYEQYF
CDR3 DNA: TGTGCCAGCAGCTTAGAAGGGATCTCCTACGAGCAGTACTTC
clone size: .
V gene: TRBV5-6
D gene: .
J gene: TRBJ2-7

CDR3 protein: CASRRTGVHGYTF
CDR3 DNA: TGTGCCAGCAGACGGACAGGGGTTCATGGCTACACCTTC
clone size: .
V gene: TRBV2
D gene: TRBD1
J gene: TRBJ1-2

CDR3 protein: CASSTGQNTEAFF
CDR3 DNA: TGTGCCAGCAGTACGGGACAGAACACTGAAGCTTTCTTT
clone size: many
V gene: TRBV2
D gene: .
J gene: TRBJ1-1

CDR3 protein: CSARAPGRDTGTQYF
CDR3 DNA: TGCAGTGCTAGAGCTCCGGGCAGAGACACAGGTACGCAGTATTTT
clone size: .
V gene: TRBV20-1
D gene: .
J gene: TRBJ2-3

CDR3 protein: CASSLALGRAHYEQYF
CDR3 DNA: TGTGCCAGCAGCTTGGCCCTCGGGAGGGCCCACTACGAGCAGTACTTC
clone size: .
V gene: TRBV5-6
D gene: TRBD2
J gene: TRBJ2-7

CDR3 protein: CASSPTTGQGRGSPLHF
CDR3 DNA: TGTGCCAGTAGTCCAACCACGGGACAGGGAAGGGGATCACCCCTCCACTTT
clone size: .
V gene: TRBV19
D gene: TRBD1
J gene: TRBJ1-6

CDR3 protein: CATSREAGSTDTQYF
CDR3 DNA: TGTGCCACCAGCAGAGAGGCAGGCAGCACAGATACGCAGTATTTT
clone size: .
V gene: TRBV15
D gene: .
J gene: TRBJ2-3

CDR3 protein: CASFSFWENQPQHF
CDR3 DNA: TGCGCCAGCTTCTCCTTTTGGGAAAATCAGCCCCAGCATTTT
clone size: .
V gene: TRBV5-1
D gene: .
J gene: TRBJ1-5

CDR3 protein: CASSSGGGVGELFF
CDR3 DNA: TGTGCCAGCAGCTCTGGCGGGGGTGTAGGGGAGCTGTTTTTT
clone size: many
V gene: TRBV5-4
D gene: TRBD2
J gene: TRBJ2-2

CDR3 protein: CASSQDLGQGTDTQYF
CDR3 DNA: TGTGCCAGCAGCCAAGATTTGGGACAGGGCACAGATACGCAGTATTTT
clone size: .
V gene: TRBV3-1
D gene: TRBD1
J gene: TRBJ2-3

CDR3 protein: CASSQGTSGAYYEQYF
CDR3 DNA: TGTGCCAGCAGCCAAGGGACTAGCGGGGCTTATTACGAGCAGTACTTC
clone size: many
V gene: TRBV12-3/TRBV12-4
D gene: TRBD2
J gene: TRBJ2-7

CDR3 protein: CASSYRQGDYEQYF
CDR3 DNA: TGTGCCAGCAGCTACCGACAGGGGGACTACGAGCAGTACTTC
clone size: once
V gene: TRBV7-2
D gene: TRBD1
J gene: TRBJ2-7

CDR3 protein: CASSPGARPTNYGYTF
CDR3 DNA: TGTGCCAGCAGTCCGGGGGCCCGGCCAACTAACTATGGCTACACCTTC
clone size: many
V gene: TRBV5-4
D gene: .
J gene: TRBJ1-2

CDR3 protein: CASSHGGAAQETQYF
CDR3 DNA: TGTGCCAGCAGTCACGGGGGGGCCGCCCAAGAGACCCAGTACTTC
clone size: many
V gene: TRBV2
D gene: TRBD2
J gene: TRBJ2-5

CDR3 protein: CATSDNTNGNTEAVF
CDR3 DNA: TGTGCCACCAGTGATAACACAAATGGGAACACTGAAGCTGTCTTT
clone size: .
V gene: TRBV24-1
D gene: .
J gene: TRBJ1-1

CDR3 protein: CASSIMETSGANVLTF
CDR3 DNA: TGTGCCAGTAGTATAATGGAGACCTCTGGGGCCAACGTCCTGACTTTC
clone size: once
V gene: TRBV19
D gene: .
J gene: TRBJ2-6

CDR3 protein: CASSGGLGEQYF
CDR3 DNA: TGTGCCAGCAGTGGGGGGTTGGGCGAGCAGTACTTC
clone size: many
V gene: TRBV2
D gene: .
J gene: TRBJ2-7

CDR3 protein: CASSSSGGAEVETQYF
CDR3 DNA: TGTGCCAGCAGCTCTAGCGGGGGGGCCGAGGTTGAGACCCAGTACTTC
clone size: .
V gene: TRBV7-6
D gene: TRBD2
J gene: TRBJ2-5

CDR3 protein: CASSPLAGGPDIQYF
CDR3 DNA: TGTGCCAGTAGCCCCCTAGCGGGGGGGCCGGACATTCAGTACTTC
clone size: many
V gene: TRBV19
D gene: TRBD2
J gene: TRBJ2-4

CDR3 protein: CASRGLAGGDEQYF
CDR3 DNA: TGTGCCAGCAGGGGGCTAGCGGGGGGTGACGAGCAGTACTTC
clone size: .
V gene: TRBV3-1
D gene: TRBD2
J gene: TRBJ2-7

CDR3 protein: CASSYSVSGGGSPLHF
CDR3 DNA: TGTGCCAGCAGTTACTCGGTTAGCGGGGGGGGATCACCCCTCCACTTT
clone size: many
V gene: TRBV6-5
D gene: .
J gene: TRBJ1-6

CDR3 protein: CASSTRTGFNEQFF
CDR3 DNA: TGTGCCAGCAGTACGCGGACAGGATTCAATGAGCAGTTCTTC
clone size: many
V gene: TRBV6-1
D gene: TRBD1
J gene: TRBJ2-1

CDR3 protein: CSASQGLAYTGELFF
CDR3 DNA: TGCAGTGCGAGCCAGGGACTAGCCTACACCGGGGAGCTGTTTTTT
clone size: many
V gene: TRBV20-1
D gene: TRBD2
J gene: TRBJ2-2